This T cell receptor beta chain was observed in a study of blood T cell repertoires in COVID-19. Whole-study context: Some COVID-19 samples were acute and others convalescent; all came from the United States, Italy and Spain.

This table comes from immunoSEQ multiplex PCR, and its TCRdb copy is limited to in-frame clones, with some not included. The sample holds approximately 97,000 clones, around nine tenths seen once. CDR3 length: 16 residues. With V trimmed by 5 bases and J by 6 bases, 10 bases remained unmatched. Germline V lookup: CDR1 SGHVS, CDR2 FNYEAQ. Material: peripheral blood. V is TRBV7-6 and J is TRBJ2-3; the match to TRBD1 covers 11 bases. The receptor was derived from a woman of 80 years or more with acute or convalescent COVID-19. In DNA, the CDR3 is TGTGCCAGCAGCCCCTTGCCGGGACAGGGGGGCGATACGCAGTATTTT. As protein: CASSPLPGQGGDTQYF.